This TCR beta chain comes out of a study of cytotoxic CD8 clonotypes in ibrutinib-treated CLL. Study details: The subjects consisted of about a dozen relapsed/refractory and 15 treatment-naive individuals, with 17 to 18 IGHV unmutated. Study observations and caveats: Contraction or stability on treatment was seen for public clonotypes, which were uncommon.

Assay: immunoSEQ multiplex PCR; the TCRdb copy retains only in-frame clones and omits some. Of 120,000 to 150,000 clones listed, about 80% are singletons. With regard to this clone: Its specificity is unknown.

Germline CDR1 is SGHKS and CDR2 is YYEKEE (reference sequence). The CDR3 totals 13 residues. The ends were cut back, 0 bases at V and 3 bases at J, with 6 bases in the middle. The chain links TRBV5-5 to TRBJ2-5; tentative D call: TRBD2 (5 bases). Sequenced material: PBMCs, taken after 12 months of ibrutinib treatment. This sequence was found in a human donor with chronic lymphocytic leukemia. In DNA, the CDR3 is TGTGCCAGCAGCTTGGGAGCGGAAGAGACCCAGTACTTC. The encoded protein is CASSLGAEETQYF.